The rows below give T cell receptor beta chains drawn from one sample of a study of T cells in Graves' hyperthyroidism and ophthalmopathy. TCRdb re-called the multiplex PCR reads with MiXCR, one entry per CDR3 protein. The sample has around 300,000 distinct CDR3 sequences; 20% to 25% are singletons. Material: blood. The receptors come from a man aged 30 to 39 with Graves' ophthalmopathy. CDR3s include the opening cysteine and the closing phenylalanine or tryptophan. The D gene is left open where the match is weak. Clone size, where shown, is once, few, many, or a class for clones that have expanded.

TRBV5-1,.,.,TRBJ2-3,CASSLGPADTQYF,TGCGCCAGCAGCTTGGGACCCGCAGATACGCAGTATTTT
TRBV7-3,many,.,TRBJ2-1,CASSFYSGPLREQFF,TGTGCCAGCAGCTTCTACAGCGGGCCTTTGCGTGAGCAGTTCTTC
TRBV19,.,.,TRBJ1-1,CASMGSTEAFF,TGTGCCAGTATGGGGAGCACTGAAGCTTTCTTT
TRBV28,.,TRBD1,TRBJ1-1,CASSPWTGGREAFF,TGTGCCAGCAGCCCCTGGACAGGGGGCCGGGAAGCTTTCTTT
TRBV24-1,.,.,TRBJ2-3,CATSDSSGAGTDTQYF,TGTGCCACCAGTGATTCTTCAGGGGCGGGGACAGATACGCAGTATTTT
TRBV6-1,few,.,TRBJ2-2,CASSELGQRNTGELFF,TGTGCCAGCAGTGAATTAGGGCAGAGGAACACCGGGGAGCTGTTTTTT
TRBV7-9,few,TRBD1,TRBJ2-7,CASSRGGDEQYF,TGTGCCAGCAGCCGAGGGGGCGATGAGCAGTACTTC
TRBV11-2,many,.,TRBJ1-1,CASSLKGTNRDLNTEAFF,TGTGCCAGCAGCTTAAAAGGGACAAACAGGGACTTGAACACTGAAGCTTTCTTT
TRBV9,few,.,TRBJ1-2,CASSGSVGYTF,TGTGCCAGCAGTGGGTCAGTTGGCTACACCTTC
TRBV7-9,.,.,TRBJ2-2,CASRSVIGELFF,TGTGCCAGCAGGTCGGTGATCGGGGAGCTGTTTTTT
TRBV7-8,many,TRBD2,TRBJ2-7,CASSLAGLAGAGEQYF,TGTGCCAGCAGCTTAGCGGGACTAGCGGGAGCTGGCGAGCAGTACTTC
TRBV25-1,.,TRBD1,TRBJ2-1,CASSATGGGEQFF,TGTGCCAGCAGTGCTACAGGGGGCGGTGAGCAGTTCTTC
TRBV9,.,.,TRBJ2-1,CASSPRGGAYNEQFF,TGTGCCAGCAGCCCCCGAGGGGGGGCCTACAATGAGCAGTTCTTC
TRBV11-3,many,.,TRBJ1-1,CASSSPLGGNTEAFF,TGTGCCAGCAGCTCCCCCTTAGGGGGGAACACTGAAGCTTTCTTT
TRBV5-1,.,.,TRBJ2-3,CASSLSSQIRGTDTQYF,TGCGCCAGCAGCTTGTCTTCGCAGATCCGCGGTACAGATACGCAGTATTTT
TRBV24-1,few,TRBD1,TRBJ2-1,CATSDGTGYNEQFF,TGTGCCACCAGTGACGGGACAGGTTATAATGAGCAGTTCTTC
TRBV20-1,.,TRBD1,TRBJ1-2,CSARDSANYGYTF,TGCAGTGCAAGGGACAGCGCTAACTATGGCTACACCTTC
TRBV7-9,few,.,TRBJ2-1,CASSRTGFRFDEQFF,TGTGCCAGCAGCCGGACGGGTTTTCGGTTCGATGAGCAGTTCTTC
TRBV19,.,TRBD1,TRBJ1-1,CASSISTGAGGEAFF,TGTGCCAGTAGTATATCGACAGGGGCAGGAGGGGAAGCTTTCTTT
TRBV5-4,few,.,TRBJ2-5,CASSKDPGGFKTQYF,TGTGCCAGCAGCAAGGATCCAGGAGGATTCAAGACCCAGTACTTC
TRBV12-3/TRBV12-4,many,TRBD1,TRBJ1-6,CASTSTGGSRSPLHF,TGTGCCAGCACCTCCACAGGGGGCTCACGATCACCCCTCCACTTT
TRBV27,few,.,TRBJ2-5,CASSRLGGDRQYF,TGTGCCAGCAGTAGGCTGGGCGGTGACAGACAGTACTTC
TRBV5-1,many,TRBD1,TRBJ2-7,CASSLRTGAYEQYF,TGCGCCAGCAGCTTAAGGACAGGGGCCTACGAGCAGTACTTC
TRBV5-1,few,TRBD1,TRBJ2-5,CASSLGDRGQETQYF,TGCGCCAGCAGCTTGGGCGACAGGGGCCAAGAGACCCAGTACTTC
TRBV29-1,.,.,TRBJ1-1,CSVGSGNSEAFF,TGCAGCGTTGGCTCTGGGAATTCTGAAGCTTTCTTT
TRBV6-1,few,.,TRBJ2-5,CASRDSGETQYF,TGTGCCAGCAGGGACAGCGGAGAGACCCAGTACTTC
TRBV6-2/TRBV6-3,.,TRBD2,TRBJ2-4,CASSYLREVPKNIQYF,TGTGCCAGCAGTTACTTGCGGGAGGTTCCCAAAAACATTCAGTACTTC
TRBV12-5,.,.,TRBJ2-3,CASGLGWGGDTQYF,TGTGCTAGTGGTTTGGGATGGGGAGGAGATACGCAGTATTTT
TRBV5-6,many,.,TRBJ2-1,CASTRLGSGWSYNEQFF,TGTGCCAGCACCCGGTTGGGCTCAGGGTGGTCCTACAATGAGCAGTTCTTC
TRBV5-1,.,.,TRBJ2-6,CASSPSTGTGANVLTF,TGCGCCAGCAGCCCATCAACAGGGACTGGGGCCAACGTCCTGACTTTC
TRBV7-2,many,.,TRBJ2-1,CASSLMTEQFF,TGTGCCAGCAGCTTAATGACTGAGCAGTTCTTC
TRBV12-3/TRBV12-4,few,TRBD2,TRBJ2-1,CASSLSAAGNNEQFF,TGTGCCAGCAGTTTAAGTGCAGCGGGAAACAATGAGCAGTTCTTC
TRBV14,.,.,TRBJ2-1,CASHPWRGSSYNEQFF,TGTGCCAGCCACCCTTGGCGGGGCTCCTCCTACAATGAGCAGTTCTTC
TRBV28,.,TRBD1,TRBJ1-6,CASTRTGRTNSPLHF,TGTGCCAGCACCCGGACAGGAAGAACCAATTCACCCCTCCACTTT
TRBV4-1,.,.,TRBJ1-2,CAGSFPLGDGYTF,TGCGCCGGCAGCTTCCCTTTAGGGGATGGCTACACCTTC
TRBV20-1,few,TRBD2,TRBJ2-3,CSATGAQAGVTDAQYF,TGCAGTGCTACCGGCGCCCAAGCGGGAGTTACAGATGCGCAGTATTTT
TRBV7-2,.,TRBD1,TRBJ2-5,CASKDRGGETQYF,TGTGCCAGCAAGGACAGGGGAGGGGAGACCCAGTACTTC
TRBV28,many,.,TRBJ1-1,CASSLVRKNTEAFF,TGTGCCAGCAGTTTAGTCCGTAAGAACACTGAAGCTTTCTTT
TRBV6-1,few,.,TRBJ2-4,CASSENAAGKNIQYF,TGTGCCAGCAGTGAGAATGCGGCAGGGAAAAACATTCAGTACTTC
TRBV28,.,.,TRBJ2-4,CASSPNGISKNIQYF,TGTGCCAGCAGTCCCAACGGGATTTCCAAAAACATTCAGTACTTC
TRBV30,many,.,TRBJ1-1,CAWRGTLNTEAFF,TGTGCCTGGAGGGGGACATTGAACACTGAAGCTTTCTTT
TRBV18,many,.,TRBJ1-1,CASSPLLNTEAFF,TGTGCCAGCTCACCACTCTTGAACACTGAAGCTTTCTTT
TRBV27,few,.,TRBJ2-5,CASSFGTPLRAAYQETQYF,TGTGCCAGCAGTTTTGGAACCCCCTTAAGGGCCGCGTACCAAGAGACCCAGTACTTC
TRBV5-1,few,TRBD2,TRBJ2-7,CASSSGTSGIFSYEQYF,TGCGCCAGCAGCTCCGGGACTAGCGGGATATTCTCCTACGAGCAGTACTTC
TRBV7-9,.,.,TRBJ2-7,CASSLDRTGPDRYEQYF,TGTGCCAGCAGCTTAGACCGAACAGGCCCCGACCGCTACGAGCAGTACTTC
TRBV6-1,few,.,TRBJ1-2,CASSDLRPGGYTF,TGTGCCAGCAGTGACTTACGGCCCGGAGGCTACACCTTC
TRBV7-8,few,.,TRBJ1-2,CASSFQEGPYGYTF,TGTGCCAGCAGCTTTCAAGAGGGGCCCTATGGCTACACCTTC
TRBV30,.,TRBD2,TRBJ2-5,CAWDRGGTSGNGETQYF,TGTGCCTGGGACAGAGGGGGGACTAGCGGGAATGGAGAGACCCAGTACTTC
TRBV30,many,.,TRBJ2-1,CAWSLGRPNEQFF,TGTGCCTGGAGCCTCGGGAGACCCAATGAGCAGTTCTTC
TRBV5-1,.,.,TRBJ2-7,CASSLMTSSYEQYF,TGCGCCAGCAGCTTGATGACAAGCTCCTACGAGCAGTACTTC
TRBV5-1,many,.,TRBJ2-7,CASSLVQGYEQYF,TGCGCCAGCAGCTTGGTTCAGGGCTACGAGCAGTACTTC
TRBV7-8,.,.,TRBJ1-1,CASSPPWLNTEAFF,TGTGCCAGCAGCCCACCATGGCTGAACACTGAAGCTTTCTTT
TRBV3-1,.,.,TRBJ2-7,CASKKQGVTYEQYF,TGTGCCAGCAAAAAACAGGGAGTGACCTACGAGCAGTACTTC
TRBV12-3/TRBV12-4,.,TRBD1,TRBJ1-5,CASRSVAGGQPQHF,TGTGCCAGCAGATCGGTGGCAGGGGGTCAGCCCCAGCATTTT
TRBV5-6,few,.,TRBJ1-3,CASSLGPPGNTIYF,TGTGCCAGCAGCTTAGGACCTCCTGGAAACACCATATATTTT